This note documents a single T cell receptor beta chain sequence. Antigen specificity is unknown. This specimen comes from a study of T cell responses to AZD1222 COVID-19 vaccine. Study-level results: Spike-specific TCR depth and breadth grew after two AZD1222 doses. Repertoires in all cases were sampled only once the peak T cell response had passed. Distributed over spike, vaccine-associated CD4 TCRs predominated at 160-218 and 743-854. Just five or six AZD1222 recipients were seropositive at baseline.

In germline, CDR1 is SEHNR, CDR2 FQNEAQ (reference sequence). Trimming shortened V by 5 bases and J by 5 bases, and 15 bases separated the two germline ends. The CDR3 length is 15 residues. TCRdb keeps only in-frame clones here, not all; method: immunoSEQ multiplex PCR. In the table there are roughly 150,000 clones, about 91% of which are singletons. The receptor was isolated from an adult in good health. The rearrangement joins TRBV7-9 to TRBJ2-2; D possibly corresponds to TRBD2 (5 bases). The material sequenced was peripheral blood, taken on day 0 of AZD1222 vaccination. CDR3 residues: CASSAGVFGTGELFF. Written as DNA, the CDR3 is TGTGCCAGCAGCGCCGGGGTGTTTGGAACCGGGGAGCTGTTTTTT.